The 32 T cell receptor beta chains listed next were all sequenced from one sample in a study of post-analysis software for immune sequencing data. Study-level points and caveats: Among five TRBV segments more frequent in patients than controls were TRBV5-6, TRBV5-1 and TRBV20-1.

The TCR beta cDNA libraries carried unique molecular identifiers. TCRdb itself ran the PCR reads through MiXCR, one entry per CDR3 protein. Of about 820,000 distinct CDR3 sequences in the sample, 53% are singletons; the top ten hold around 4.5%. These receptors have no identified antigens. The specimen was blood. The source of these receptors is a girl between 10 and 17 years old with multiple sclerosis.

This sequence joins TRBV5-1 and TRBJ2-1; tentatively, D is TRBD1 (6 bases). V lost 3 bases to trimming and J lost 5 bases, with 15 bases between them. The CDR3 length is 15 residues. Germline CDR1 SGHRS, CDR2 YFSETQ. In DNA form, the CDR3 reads TGCGCCAGCAGCTCCAGGACAGCTATAAACAATGAGCAGTTCTTC. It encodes CASSSRTAINNEQFF.

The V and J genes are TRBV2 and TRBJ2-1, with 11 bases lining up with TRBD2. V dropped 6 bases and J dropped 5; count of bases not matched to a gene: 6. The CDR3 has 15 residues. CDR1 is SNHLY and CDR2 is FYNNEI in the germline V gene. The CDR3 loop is CASSELAGVDNEQFF. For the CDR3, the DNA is TGTGCCAGCAGCGAACTAGCGGGAGTGGACAATGAGCAGTTCTTC. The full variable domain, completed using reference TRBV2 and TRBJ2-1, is EPEVTQTPSHQVTQMGQEVILRCVPISNHLYFYWYRQILGQKVEFLVSFYNNEISEKSEIFDDQFSVERPDGSNFTLKIRSTKLEDSAMYFCASSELAGVDNEQFFGPGTRLTVL.

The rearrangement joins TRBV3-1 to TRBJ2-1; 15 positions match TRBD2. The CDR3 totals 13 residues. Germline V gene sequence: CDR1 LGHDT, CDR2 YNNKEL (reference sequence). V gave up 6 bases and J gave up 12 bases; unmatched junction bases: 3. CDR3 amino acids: CASRQGLAGGQFF. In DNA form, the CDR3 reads TGTGCCAGCAGACAGGGACTAGCGGGGGGGCAGTTCTTC.

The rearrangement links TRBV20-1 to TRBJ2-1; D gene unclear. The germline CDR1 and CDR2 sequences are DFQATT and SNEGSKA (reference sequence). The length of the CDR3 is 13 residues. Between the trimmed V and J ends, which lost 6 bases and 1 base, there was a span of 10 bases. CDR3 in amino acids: CSAVGLSYNEQFF. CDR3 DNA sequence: TGCAGTGCCGTGGGATTGTCCTACAATGAGCAGTTCTTC.

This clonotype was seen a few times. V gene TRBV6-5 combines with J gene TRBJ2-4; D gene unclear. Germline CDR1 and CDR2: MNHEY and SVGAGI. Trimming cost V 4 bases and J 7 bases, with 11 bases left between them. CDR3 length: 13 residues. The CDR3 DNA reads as TGTGCCAGCAGTTCTGGATTGGATAACATTCAGTACTTC. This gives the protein CASSSGLDNIQYF.

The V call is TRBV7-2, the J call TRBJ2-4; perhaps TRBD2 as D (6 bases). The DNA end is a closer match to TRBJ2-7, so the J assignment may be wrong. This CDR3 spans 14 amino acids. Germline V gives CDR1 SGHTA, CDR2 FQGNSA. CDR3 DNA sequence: TGTGCCGTCACCCGGGACTCACATAACTACGAGCAGTACTTC. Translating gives CAVTRDSHNYEQYF.

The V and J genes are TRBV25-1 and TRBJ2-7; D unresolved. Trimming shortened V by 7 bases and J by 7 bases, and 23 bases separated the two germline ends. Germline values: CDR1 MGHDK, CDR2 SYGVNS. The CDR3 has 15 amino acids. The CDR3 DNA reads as TGTGCCAGCATGAACCCAACAAGGACGGCCGGTGAGCAGTACTTC. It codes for CASMNPTRTAGEQYF.

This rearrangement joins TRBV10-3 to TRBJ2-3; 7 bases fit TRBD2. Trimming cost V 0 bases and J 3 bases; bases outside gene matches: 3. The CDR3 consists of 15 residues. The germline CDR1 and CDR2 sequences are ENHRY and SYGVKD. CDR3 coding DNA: TGTGCCATCAGTGAGTCTAGCGGGTGGACAGATACGCAGTATTTT. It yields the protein CAISESSGWTDTQYF.

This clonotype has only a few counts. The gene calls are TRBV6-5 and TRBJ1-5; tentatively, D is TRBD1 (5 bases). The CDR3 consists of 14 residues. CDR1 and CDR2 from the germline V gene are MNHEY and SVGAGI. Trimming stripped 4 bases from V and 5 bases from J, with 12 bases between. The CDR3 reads CASSSRQRDQPQHF. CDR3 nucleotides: TGTGCCAGCAGTTCAAGACAGAGAGATCAGCCCCAGCATTTT.

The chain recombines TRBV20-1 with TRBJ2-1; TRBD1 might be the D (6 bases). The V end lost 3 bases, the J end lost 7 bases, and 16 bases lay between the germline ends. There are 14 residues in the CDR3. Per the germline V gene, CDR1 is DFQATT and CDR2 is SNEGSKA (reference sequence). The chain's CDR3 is CSARGRQGSNEQFF. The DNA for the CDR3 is TGCAGTGCTAGGGGTCGTCAGGGGAGTAATGAGCAGTTCTTC.

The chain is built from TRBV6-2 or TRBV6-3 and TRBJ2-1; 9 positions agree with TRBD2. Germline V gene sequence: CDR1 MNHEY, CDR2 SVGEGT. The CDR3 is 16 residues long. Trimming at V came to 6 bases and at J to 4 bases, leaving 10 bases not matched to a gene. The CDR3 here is CASRQYGTSRYNEQFF. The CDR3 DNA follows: TGTGCCAGCAGACAATACGGGACTAGCAGGTACAATGAGCAGTTCTTC.

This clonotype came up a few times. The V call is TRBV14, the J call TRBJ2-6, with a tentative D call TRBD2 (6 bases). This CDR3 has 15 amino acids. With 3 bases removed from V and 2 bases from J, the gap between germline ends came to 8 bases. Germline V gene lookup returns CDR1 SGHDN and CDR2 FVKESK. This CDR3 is CASSHWRAGANVLTF. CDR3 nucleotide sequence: TGTGCCAGCAGCCATTGGAGGGCTGGGGCCAACGTCCTGACTTTC.

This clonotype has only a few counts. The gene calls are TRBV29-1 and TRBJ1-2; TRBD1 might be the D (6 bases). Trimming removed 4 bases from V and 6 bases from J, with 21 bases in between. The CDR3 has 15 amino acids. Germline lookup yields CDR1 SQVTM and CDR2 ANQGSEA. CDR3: CSVGEGDLDPNGYTF. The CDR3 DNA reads TGCAGCGTTGGAGAGGGGGACTTAGACCCTAATGGCTACACCTTC. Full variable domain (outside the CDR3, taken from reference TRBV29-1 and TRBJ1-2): SAVISQKPSRDICQRGTSLTIQCQVDSQVTMMFWYRQQPGQSLTLIATANQGSEATYESGFVIDKFPISRPNLTFSTLTVSNMSPEDSSIYLCSVGEGDLDPNGYTFGSGTRLTVV.

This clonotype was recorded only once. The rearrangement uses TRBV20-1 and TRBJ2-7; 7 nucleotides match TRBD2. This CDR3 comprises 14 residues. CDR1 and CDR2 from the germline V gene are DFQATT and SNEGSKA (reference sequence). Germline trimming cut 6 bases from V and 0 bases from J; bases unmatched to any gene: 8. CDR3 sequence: CSAQRGGSSYEQYF. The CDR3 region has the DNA TGCAGTGCCCAGAGGGGCGGGAGCTCCTACGAGCAGTACTTC.

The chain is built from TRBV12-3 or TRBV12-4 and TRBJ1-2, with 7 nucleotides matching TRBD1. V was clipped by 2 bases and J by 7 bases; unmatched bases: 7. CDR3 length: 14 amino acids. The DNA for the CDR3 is TGTGCCAGCAGTTTATATCAGGGGGTAGTTGGCTACACCTTC. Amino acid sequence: CASSLYQGVVGYTF.

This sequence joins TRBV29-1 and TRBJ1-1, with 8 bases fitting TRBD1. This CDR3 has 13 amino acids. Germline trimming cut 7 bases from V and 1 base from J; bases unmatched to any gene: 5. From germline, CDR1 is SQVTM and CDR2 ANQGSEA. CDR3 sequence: CSGQQGGNTEAFF. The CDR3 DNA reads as TGCAGCGGTCAACAGGGGGGGAACACTGAAGCTTTCTTT.

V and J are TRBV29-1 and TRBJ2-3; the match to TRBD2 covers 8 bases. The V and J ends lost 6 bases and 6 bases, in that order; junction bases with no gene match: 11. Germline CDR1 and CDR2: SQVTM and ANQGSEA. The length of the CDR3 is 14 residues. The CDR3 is CSVLGGALTDTQYF. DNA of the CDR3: TGCAGCGTGCTCGGGGGGGCGCTTACTGATACGCAGTATTTT.

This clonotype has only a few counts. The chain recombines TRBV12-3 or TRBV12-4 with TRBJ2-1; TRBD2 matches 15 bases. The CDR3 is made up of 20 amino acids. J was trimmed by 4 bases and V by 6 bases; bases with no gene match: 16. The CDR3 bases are TGTGCCAGCAGGCCCCCTGTCGGACTAGCGGGAGGGCCAATATACAATGAGCAGTTCTTC. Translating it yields CASRPPVGLAGGPIYNEQFF.

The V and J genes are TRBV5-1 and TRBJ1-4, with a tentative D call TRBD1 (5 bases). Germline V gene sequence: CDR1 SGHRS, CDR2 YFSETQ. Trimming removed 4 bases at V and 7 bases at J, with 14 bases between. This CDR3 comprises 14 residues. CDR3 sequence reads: CASSPEGVTEKLFF. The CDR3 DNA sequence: TGCGCCAGCAGCCCGGAAGGGGTGACTGAAAAACTGTTTTTT.

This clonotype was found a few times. The CDR3 DNA sequence: TGCAGTGCCCCGGGCCTAGGATCTTCAGATACGCAGTATTTT. This gives the protein CSAPGLGSSDTQYF. The V gene is TRBV20-1, the J gene TRBJ2-3; D call uncertain. V was cut by 6 bases and J by 4 bases, with 17 bases left in between. Germline lookup yields CDR1 DFQATT and CDR2 SNEGSKA (reference sequence). The CDR3 sequence is 14 residues long.

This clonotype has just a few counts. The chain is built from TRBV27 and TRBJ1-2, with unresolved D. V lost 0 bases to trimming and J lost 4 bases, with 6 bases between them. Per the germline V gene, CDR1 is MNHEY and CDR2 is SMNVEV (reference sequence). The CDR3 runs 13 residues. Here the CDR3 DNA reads TGTGCCAGCAGTTTATCCCCCAGCTATGGCTACACCTTC. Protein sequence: CASSLSPSYGYTF.

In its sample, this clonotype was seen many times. The CDR3 coding sequence is TGCGCCAGCAGCCAAGGGACAGGGCTCAGCACAGATACGCAGTATTTT. This gives the protein CASSQGTGLSTDTQYF. The V and J genes are TRBV4-1 and TRBJ2-3; 8 bases agree with TRBD1. Trimming at V came to 1 base and at J to 0 bases, leaving 3 bases not matched to a gene. The CDR3 length is 16 residues. The germline CDR1 and CDR2 sequences are MGHRA and YSYEKL.

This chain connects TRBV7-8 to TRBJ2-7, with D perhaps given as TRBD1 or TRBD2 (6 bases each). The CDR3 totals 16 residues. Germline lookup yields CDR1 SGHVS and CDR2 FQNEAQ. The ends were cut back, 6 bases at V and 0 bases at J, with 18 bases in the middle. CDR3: CASRGLGASSSYEQYF. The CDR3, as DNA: TGTGCCAGCAGGGGACTGGGGGCGTCGAGCTCCTACGAGCAGTACTTC.

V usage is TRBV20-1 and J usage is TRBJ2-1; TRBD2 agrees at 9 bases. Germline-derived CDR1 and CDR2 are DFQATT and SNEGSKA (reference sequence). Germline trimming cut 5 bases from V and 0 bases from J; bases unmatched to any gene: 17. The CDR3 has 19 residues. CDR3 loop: CSAAQGRGLATTSYNEQFF. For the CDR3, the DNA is TGCAGTGCTGCCCAGGGTCGCGGACTAGCGACCACCTCCTACAATGAGCAGTTCTTC.

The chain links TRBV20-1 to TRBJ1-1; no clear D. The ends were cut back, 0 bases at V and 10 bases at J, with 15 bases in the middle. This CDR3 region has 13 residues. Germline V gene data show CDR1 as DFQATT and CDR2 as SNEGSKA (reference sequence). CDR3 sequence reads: CSARDGPGRGAFF. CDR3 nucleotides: TGCAGTGCTAGAGATGGTCCGGGGAGAGGAGCTTTCTTT.

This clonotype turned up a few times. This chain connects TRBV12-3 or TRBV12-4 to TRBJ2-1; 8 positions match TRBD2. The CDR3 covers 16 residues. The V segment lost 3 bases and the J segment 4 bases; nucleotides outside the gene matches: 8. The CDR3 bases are TGTGCCAGCAGTTTTCTCGGAACTAGCGGATACAATGAGCAGTTCTTC. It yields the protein CASSFLGTSGYNEQFF.

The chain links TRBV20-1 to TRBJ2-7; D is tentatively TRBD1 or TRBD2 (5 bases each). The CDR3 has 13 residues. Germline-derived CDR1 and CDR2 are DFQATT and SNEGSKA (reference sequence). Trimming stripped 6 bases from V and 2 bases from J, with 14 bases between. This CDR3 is CSAGHPGTYEQYF. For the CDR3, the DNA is TGCAGTGCCGGACACCCCGGGACCTACGAGCAGTACTTC.

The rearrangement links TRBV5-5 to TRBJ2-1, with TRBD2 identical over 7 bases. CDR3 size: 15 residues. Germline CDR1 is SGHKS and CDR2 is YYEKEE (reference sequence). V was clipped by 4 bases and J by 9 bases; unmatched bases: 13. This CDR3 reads CASSMSGTPRAEQFF. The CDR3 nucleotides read TGTGCCAGCAGCATGAGCGGGACTCCCCGGGCTGAGCAGTTCTTC. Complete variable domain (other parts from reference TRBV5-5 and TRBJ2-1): DAGVTQSPTHLIKTRGQQVTLRCSPISGHKSVSWYQQVLGQGPQFIFQYYEKEERGRGNFPDRFSARQFPNYSSELNVNALLLGDSALYLCASSMSGTPRAEQFFGPGTRLTVL.

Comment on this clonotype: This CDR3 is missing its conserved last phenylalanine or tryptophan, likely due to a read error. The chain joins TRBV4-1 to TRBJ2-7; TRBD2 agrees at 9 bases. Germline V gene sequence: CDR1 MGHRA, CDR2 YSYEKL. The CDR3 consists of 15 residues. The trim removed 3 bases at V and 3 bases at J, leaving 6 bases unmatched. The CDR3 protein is CASSHPASGDYEQYS. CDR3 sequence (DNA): TGCGCCAGCAGCCATCCGGCTAGCGGGGACTACGAGCAGTACTCC.

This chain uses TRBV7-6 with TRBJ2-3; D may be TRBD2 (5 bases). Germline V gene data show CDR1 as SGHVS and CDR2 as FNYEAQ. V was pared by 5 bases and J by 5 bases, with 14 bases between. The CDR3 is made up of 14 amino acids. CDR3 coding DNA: TGTGCCAGCAGCCCACTAGGGTTTCAAGATACGCAGTATTTT. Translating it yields CASSPLGFQDTQYF.

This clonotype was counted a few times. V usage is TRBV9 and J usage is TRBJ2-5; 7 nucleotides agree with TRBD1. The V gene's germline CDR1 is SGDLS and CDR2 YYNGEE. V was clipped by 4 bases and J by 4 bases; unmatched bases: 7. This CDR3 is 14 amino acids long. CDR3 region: CASSPQQGRETQYF. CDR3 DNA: TGTGCCAGCAGCCCCCAACAGGGGAGAGAGACCCAGTACTTC.

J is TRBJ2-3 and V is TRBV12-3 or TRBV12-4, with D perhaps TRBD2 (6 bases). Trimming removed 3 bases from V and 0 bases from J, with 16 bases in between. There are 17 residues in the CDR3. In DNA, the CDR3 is TGTGCCAGCAGTTTGACGCGCCCGGGGACTAGCACAGATACGCAGTATTTT. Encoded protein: CASSLTRPGTSTDTQYF.